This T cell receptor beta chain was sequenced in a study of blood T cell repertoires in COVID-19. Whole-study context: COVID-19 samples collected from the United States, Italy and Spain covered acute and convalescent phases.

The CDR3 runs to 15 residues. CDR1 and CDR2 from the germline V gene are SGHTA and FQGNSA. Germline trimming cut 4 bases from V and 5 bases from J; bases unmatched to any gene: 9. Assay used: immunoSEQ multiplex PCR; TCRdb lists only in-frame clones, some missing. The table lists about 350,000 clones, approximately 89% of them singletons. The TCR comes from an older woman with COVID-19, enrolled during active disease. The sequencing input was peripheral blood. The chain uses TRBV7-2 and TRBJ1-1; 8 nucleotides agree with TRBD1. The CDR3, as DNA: TGTGCCAGCAGCTCCCGGACAGGGATAGGGACTGAAGCTTTCTTT. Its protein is CASSSRTGIGTEAFF.